The subject of this entry is one T cell receptor (beta chain). Antigen unknown. Data came from immunoSEQ multiplex PCR; TCRdb stores just in-frame clones and leaves some out. Here the sample spans about 24,000 clones, over 85% being singletons. The record originates from a study of CD4 T cell repertoires in COVID-19. On the study more broadly: CFSE-low cells expanded 10 to 11 days with IL-2, then restimulated with other coronavirus spikes.

Per the germline V gene, CDR1 is SGHNT and CDR2 is YYREEE (reference sequence). The germline V and J ends were trimmed by 0 bases and 3 bases, with 9 bases remaining between them. CDR3 length: 14 amino acids. No culture step preceded sequencing of the ex vivo isolated memory T cells. Whole-study results and caveats: Some SARS-CoV-2 clonotypes, between about 7 and 28%, recurred in SARS-CoV and/or HKU1 cultures.

The chain combines TRBV5-4 with TRBJ1-1; D is unclear. The input for sequencing was circulating follicular helper CD4+ T cells (cTfh) from blood, taken before the COVID-19 pandemic. This TCR came from a human donor who had COVID-19. In DNA, the CDR3 is TGTGCCAGCAGCTTGGGGCCCGGGGACACTGAAGCTTTCTTT. Translation gives CASSLGPGDTEAFF.